The following is a T cell receptor (beta chain) sequence with its context. Its target is not known. The data stem from a study of cytomegalovirus exposure and HLA in healthy donors. Across the whole study: From HLA-typed donors, an early data release held approximately 85 million unique TCRs. Genotyping showed roughly 83% of fewer than 500 donors falling in the Caucasian-associated ancestry cluster. Findings and limits, study-wide: Analysis performed later found 16,951 TCR beta sequences associated with HLA alleles at 0.05 false discovery rate. Equally common other TCR beta chains were less clonally expanded than HLA-associated ones, a later analysis found.

The J segment lost 6 bases and the V segment lost 0 bases, leaving 5 bases of the junction unmatched. Germline CDR1 is SGHNT and CDR2 is YYREEE (reference sequence). The CDR3 totals 15 residues. The PCR contained 60 Vbeta and 13 Jbeta primers. Generated by immunoSEQ multiplex PCR, the TCRdb table keeps only in-frame clones and is missing some. Counted here are 150,000 to 200,000 clones, 65% to 85% occurring once; the ten biggest clones make up 1% to 1.5%. This TCR was sampled from a boy under 10 years old in good health and CMV-seronegative. V and J are TRBV5-4 and TRBJ2-1; 8 bases agree with TRBD2. Sample: PBMCs. In DNA form, the CDR3 reads TGTGCCAGCAGCTTGGGCGGGGGGTATGGCAATGAGCAGTTCTTC. It is translated as CASSLGGGYGNEQFF.